Listed below are T cell receptor beta chains from one sample, sequenced in a study of post-analysis software for immune sequencing data. MiXCR was run by TCRdb on the PCR reads, yielding one entry per CDR3 protein. The sample has hundreds of thousands of distinct CDR3 sequences; roughly 27% are singletons. Material for sequencing was blood. The receptor set was obtained from a girl aged 10-17 years with multiple sclerosis. The CDR3 runs from the conserved cysteine through the conserved F or W. D genes are given only for firm matches. The size of a clone is reported for some rows only, either as once, few or many, or as a class for expanded clones.

DNA | CDR3 | size | D | J | V
TGTGCCACCAGTGAGTACTCTAGCTCCTACAATGAGCAGTTCTTC | CATSEYSSSYNEQFF | . | . | TRBJ2-1 | TRBV24-1
TGTGCCAGCAGCCCAAACGTCTACGAGCAGTACTTC | CASSPNVYEQYF | . | . | TRBJ2-7 | TRBV3-1
TGCGCCAGCAGCTTATCCCGTCGGGACAGCTACGAGCAGTACTTC | CASSLSRRDSYEQYF | . | TRBD1 | TRBJ2-7 | TRBV5-1
TGCGCCAGCAGCTTGTATCGTGCGGGAGGCTCCTACAATGAGCAGTTCTTC | CASSLYRAGGSYNEQFF | . | TRBD2 | TRBJ2-1 | TRBV5-1
TGTGCCAGCAGGTGGCAGGACGAGCAGTACTTC | CASRWQDEQYF | . | . | TRBJ2-7 | TRBV25-1
TGCAGTCCTAGTCGACAGAAAGGACTACTCAGCTCCTACAATGAGCAGTTCTTC | CSPSRQKGLLSSYNEQFF | . | . | TRBJ2-1 | TRBV20-1
TGTGCCAGCAGTTTAGGGACTGAGCAGTTCTTC | CASSLGTEQFF | many | . | TRBJ2-1 | TRBV27
TGTGCCATCAGAGCGGGAGATGCCGGGAAGACCCAGTACTTC | CAIRAGDAGKTQYF | . | TRBD2 | TRBJ2-5 | TRBV10-3
TGTGCCAGCAGTTGGACAGTCTATGGCTACACCTTC | CASSWTVYGYTF | few | . | TRBJ1-2 | TRBV6-2/TRBV6-3
TGCAGCGTTCTCCAGGGAGGTAACTCAGATACGCAGTATTTT | CSVLQGGNSDTQYF | many | . | TRBJ2-3 | TRBV29-1
TGCAGGGGGCAGCCGCAAGAGACCCAGTACTTC | CRGQPQETQYF | . | . | TRBJ2-5 | TRBV20-1
TGTGCCAGCGACGGGGGTTACGAGCAGTACTTC | CASDGGYEQYF | few | . | TRBJ2-7 | TRBV7-9
TGTGCCAGCAGCTTACAGCACCCGGGGGCCAAACATAAAAACATTCAGTACTTC | CASSLQHPGAKHKNIQYF | once | . | TRBJ2-4 | TRBV7-2
TGTGCCACCAGTGATATAGGGTCCGAGCAGTACTTC | CATSDIGSEQYF | few | . | TRBJ2-7 | TRBV24-1
TGCAGTGCTAGACGGATGGCGAACACTGAAGCTTTCTTT | CSARRMANTEAFF | . | . | TRBJ1-1 | TRBV20-1
TGCGCCAGCGCCATTTTGGCGGGAGGATACAATGAGCAGTTCTTC | CASAILAGGYNEQFF | few | TRBD2 | TRBJ2-1 | TRBV5-1
TGCGCCAGCAGCCGGACAGGGAGCACAGATACGCAGTATTTT | CASSRTGSTDTQYF | few | TRBD1 | TRBJ2-3 | TRBV11-2
TGTGCCAGCAGTTACCTTGGACAGGGGAGGGCCAATGAGCAGTTCTTC | CASSYLGQGRANEQFF | . | TRBD1 | TRBJ2-1 | TRBV6-6
TGTGCCACCAGTGATTGGGCAGGAGGGGTGGAAGATACGCAGTATTTT | CATSDWAGGVEDTQYF | few | . | TRBJ2-3 | TRBV24-1
TGTGCCAGCAGCTTCGGTCAAACCCTGAACACTGAAGCTTTCTTT | CASSFGQTLNTEAFF | few | . | TRBJ1-1 | TRBV7-8
TGTGCCAGCAGGAATGCGGGACTAGCGGGAGGCGAGCAGTTCTTC | CASRNAGLAGGEQFF | . | TRBD2 | TRBJ2-1 | TRBV2
TGCAGCGTTGTTCGGTCGGGGGTCTCTGCTAGCGGGCGACCCTACAATGAGCAGTTCTTC | CSVVRSGVSASGRPYNEQFF | many | TRBD2 | TRBJ2-1 | TRBV29-1
TGTGCCAGCAGCAACCGACAGGGTGGGGAAGAGACCCAGTACTTC | CASSNRQGGEETQYF | . | TRBD1 | TRBJ2-5 | TRBV7-9
TGCAGTGCTAGAATCCTCCGGACTAGCGGTTACTACGAGCAGTACTTC | CSARILRTSGYYEQYF | few | TRBD2 | TRBJ2-7 | TRBV20-1
TGTGCCAGCAGCGGGGAAAGCGGGGTCTCCTACAATGAGCAGTTCTTC | CASSGESGVSYNEQFF | . | TRBD2 | TRBJ2-1 | TRBV5-4
TGTGCCAGCAGCTTAGGTCGCGGTAACTATGGCTACACCTTC | CASSLGRGNYGYTF | . | . | TRBJ1-2 | TRBV11-2
TGTGCCATCAGTTTGGGCAGACCAGAGACCCAGTACTTC | CAISLGRPETQYF | . | . | TRBJ2-5 | TRBV10-3
TGCGCCAGTACCCAGGGACAGGGAGGCTATGACTACACCTTC | CASTQGQGGYDYTF | . | TRBD1 | TRBJ1-2 | TRBV5-1
TGCGCCAGCAGCCTTATACCGGGACATCTCTACGAGCAGTACTTC | CASSLIPGHLYEQYF | many | . | TRBJ2-7 | TRBV5-1
TGTGCCATCAGTGACGGGCCTATGAACACCGGGGAGCTGTTTTTT | CAISDGPMNTGELFF | . | . | TRBJ2-2 | TRBV10-3
TGCGCCAGCAGCCAAGATTTTCAGGAGACAGGGGTTTCGGATACGCAGTATTTT | CASSQDFQETGVSDTQYF | few | TRBD1 | TRBJ2-3 | TRBV4-1
TGCGCCAGCAGCCAGGGCTTGAGCTATGGCTACACCTTC | CASSQGLSYGYTF | once | . | TRBJ1-2 | TRBV4-3
TGTGCCAGCAGCCAACCGCTGACTCTCTATGGCCACACCTTC | CASSQPLTLYGHTF | once | . | TRBJ1-2 | TRBV7-2
TGCAGTGCTAGAGACCTATATGGAGTGAGCGGACCTAGCACAGATACGCAGTATTTT | CSARDLYGVSGPSTDTQYF | . | . | TRBJ2-3 | TRBV20-1
TGTGCCAGGGGGACTAGCGGGAGCTCCTACAATGAGCAGTTCTTC | CARGTSGSSYNEQFF | . | TRBD2 | TRBJ2-1 | TRBV2
TGTGCCAGCTCACAGCTTCAGCCTCCCAGCTCCTACAATGAGCAGTTCTTC | CASSQLQPPSSYNEQFF | . | . | TRBJ2-1 | TRBV18
TGTGCCAGCAGTTCTGGACGGGGGGCGCACTTCTCCTACGAGCAGTACTTC | CASSSGRGAHFSYEQYF | few | . | TRBJ2-7 | TRBV6-5
TGCAGTGCTAGAGAAGCGCGGGGGGACAAAAACATTCAGTACTTC | CSAREARGDKNIQYF | . | TRBD2 | TRBJ2-4 | TRBV20-1
TGCGCCAGCAATGGACAGGGCCGCTCCTACAATGAGCAGTTCTTC | CASNGQGRSYNEQFF | . | TRBD1 | TRBJ2-1 | TRBV5-1
TGCAGTGCTCGGGCCTCAAACTATGGCTACACCTTC | CSARASNYGYTF | . | . | TRBJ1-2 | TRBV20-1
TGTGCCAGCAGGGGTTATGGGCCGGGACTAGCGGGACGTACGGCCTACGAGCAGTACTTC | CASRGYGPGLAGRTAYEQYF | few | TRBD2 | TRBJ2-7 | TRBV28
TGTGCCAGCAGCCATGTCTGGAGGAGCGAGCAGTACTTC | CASSHVWRSEQYF | . | . | TRBJ2-7 | TRBV14
TGTGCCAGCAGCGCGAGGACAGGGGTAGGGCTACCCGGTGGGGAGCTGTTTTTT | CASSARTGVGLPGGELFF | once | TRBD1 | TRBJ2-2 | TRBV9
TGCAGCGTGGGAGGGGGCACAGACTACGAGCAGTACTTC | CSVGGGTDYEQYF | many | . | TRBJ2-7 | TRBV29-1
TGCAGTGCTAGAGCAGTGGCTAGCGACAACACAGATACGCAGTATTTT | CSARAVASDNTDTQYF | many | . | TRBJ2-3 | TRBV20-1
TGCGCCAGCAGTGACGGACTAGCGGGGGACTACGAGCAGTACTTC | CASSDGLAGDYEQYF | . | TRBD2 | TRBJ2-7 | TRBV5-1
TGCAGTGCTAGAGTTCTAGCGGGAGGACGTGAGCAGTTCTTC | CSARVLAGGREQFF | . | TRBD2 | TRBJ2-1 | TRBV20-1
TGCAGCGTTAACAGGGGGCCGAACGAGCAGTACTTC | CSVNRGPNEQYF | . | TRBD1 | TRBJ2-7 | TRBV29-1